This TCR beta chain was documented in a study of blood T cell repertoires in COVID-19. Measured with immunoSEQ multiplex PCR; TCRdb has only the in-frame clones, and not every one. In the table there are about 24,000 clones, about nine tenths of which are singletons. The sequence was obtained from a woman aged 70 to 79 with active COVID-19. Sample: peripheral blood.

The CDR3 region has the DNA TGCGCCAGCAGCCGCGGCCAAGGACAGGCCCACTCTGGAAACACCATATATTTT. Translated, it gives CASSRGQGQAHSGNTIYF. This rearrangement joins TRBV4-3 to TRBJ1-3, with TRBD1 matching 7 bases. J lost 0 bases, V lost 4 bases, and 12 bases had no gene match. Germline loops: CDR1 LGHNA, CDR2 YSLEER. The CDR3 runs to 18 residues.